Listed below are T cell receptor beta chains from one sample, sequenced in a study of identical twins. Via MiXCR, TCRdb re-called the 5' RACE reads, giving one row per CDR3 protein. Seen here are around 230,000 distinct CDR3 sequences, over 5% observed once, and the top ten hold roughly 15%. The same sample was also studied in work on T cells expressing NK-cell markers.

The sample consisted of CD8+ T cells sorted from blood. All receptors derive from a young woman in good health. Each CDR3 is given with its conserved first and last residue. Clone sizes are given selectively: once, few, many, or a class where the clone is expanded.

clone_size	v_call	j_call	cdr3_aa
few	TRBV6-1	TRBJ2-1	CASSTRRGLSSYNEQFF
few	TRBV21-1	TRBJ1-6	CASSATRRRQGARLGSPLHF
few	TRBV2	TRBJ2-3	CASSVGTGGSTDTQYF
many	TRBV7-9	TRBJ2-2	CASSLAGGHTGELFF
few	TRBV20-1	TRBJ2-1	CSARDSLAEVYNEQFF
few	TRBV23-1	TRBJ1-3	CASSQSWFSGNTIYF
few	TRBV20-1	TRBJ2-5	CSARNLREDGERGKRETQYF
many	TRBV5-5	TRBJ2-3	CASSLGWDTQYF
many	TRBV7-6	TRBJ1-5	CASSLVGWSGGDNQPQHF
-	TRBV7-9	TRBJ1-5	CASSDGTILSNQPQHF
-	TRBV7-8	TRBJ1-2	CASSPNIRTAGTF
-	TRBV7-8	TRBJ1-1	CASSLSITEAFF
many	TRBV27	TRBJ2-7	CASSLNELLYEQYF
many	TRBV2	TRBJ2-7	CASSELYEQYF
-	TRBV9	TRBJ2-7	CASSASSSGLGIYEQYF
many	TRBV4-3	TRBJ2-2	CASSQGVWTSGSPHTGELFF
-	TRBV7-6	TRBJ2-7	CASSAELGTGDPSYEQYF
-	TRBV5-5	TRBJ2-3	CASSLDHLRSSTDTQYF
-	TRBV19	TRBJ2-1	CASSMVGLAGEQFF
-	TRBV28	TRBJ1-5	CASSPGTGLSNQPQHF
-	TRBV25-1	TRBJ2-5	CASSDAGGETQYF
many	TRBV12-3/TRBV12-4	TRBJ2-1	CASSPSGTGKGSEQFF
-	TRBV2	TRBJ2-7	CACFGGTYEQYF
few	TRBV7-9	TRBJ2-7	CASSNHRETYAQYF
many	TRBV4-3	TRBJ2-3	CASSQILAGVGPDTQYF
few	TRBV5-5	TRBJ1-2	CASSGLTGTLNYGYTF
-	TRBV3-1	TRBJ2-7	CASRGEYSYEQYF
-	TRBV15	TRBJ2-7	CATSHRGTSYEQYF
many	TRBV12-3/TRBV12-4	TRBJ1-2	CASSSAGGYTF
few	TRBV12-3/TRBV12-4	TRBJ2-7	CASSLMGAAEQYF
-	TRBV5-6	TRBJ2-7	CASSLGQIETGEQYF
few	TRBV7-8	TRBJ1-1	CASSSGGVVTEAFF
few	TRBV5-6	TRBJ2-5	CASSDIGTSGSYQETQYF
many	TRBV20-1	TRBJ1-1	CSAAGQGISEAFF
many	TRBV9	TRBJ1-2	CASRTGFYGYTF
few	TRBV19	TRBJ1-1	CASSQLHTEAFF
many	TRBV20-1	TRBJ2-1	CSARDYYNEQFF
-	TRBV20-1	TRBJ2-5	CSASLGGGTQETQYF
many	TRBV5-5	TRBJ2-1	CASSPGTSLQFF
few	TRBV5-1	TRBJ2-3	CASSLGGVITDTQYF
few	TRBV6-2/TRBV6-3	TRBJ2-1	CASCLTRVSGCNEQFF
few	TRBV12-3/TRBV12-4	TRBJ1-2	CASSFTVLRDGYTF
-	TRBV27	TRBJ1-1	CASSLVAGGPEAFF
few	TRBV15	TRBJ2-1	CATSRDKGSEQFF
many	TRBV24-1	TRBJ2-2	CATSDFAGELFF